Reported below is one T cell receptor beta chain. Its antigen is unidentified. This record comes from a study of identical twins. Study conclusions and caveats: Abundant beta clonotypes from cord blood bore fewer insertions; memory repertoires lacked this pattern. Out-of-frame TCR alpha sharing in monozygotic twins exceeded recombination model predictions.

A single record per CDR3 protein comes from TCRdb applying MiXCR to the 5' RACE reads. This table has a few hundred thousand distinct CDR3 sequences, more than 9% appearing once. The V gene's germline CDR1 is SGHVS and CDR2 FQNEAQ. The V and J ends lost 6 bases and 5 bases respectively, with 13 bases between them. The CDR3 covers 13 residues. These data were also reused for a study on yellow fever vaccine responses in identical twins. That report notes: Twins' vaccine T cell response reportedly gave the appearance of partial convergence and partial personalization.

This rearrangement joins TRBV7-8 to TRBJ1-1, with D tentatively TRBD1 (5 bases). Source material: PBMCs. The TCR was taken from a woman younger than 30 in good health. The CDR3 sequence: CASRVGTETEAFF. DNA for the CDR3: TGTGCCAGCAGAGTCGGGACTGAAACTGAAGCTTTCTTT.